This TCR beta chain emerged from a study of cytomegalovirus exposure and HLA in healthy donors. PCR used 60 Vbeta primers and 13 Jbeta primers. Generated by immunoSEQ multiplex PCR, the TCRdb table keeps only in-frame clones and is missing some. This sample's table reports 130,000 to 150,000 clones. V was trimmed by 4 bases and J by 0 bases, leaving 12 bases between them. From germline, CDR1 is MNHNS and CDR2 SASEGT. The CDR3 is 15 amino acids. This sequence was found in a male donor in good health and CMV-seronegative. The rearrangement uses TRBV6-1 and TRBJ1-1; D uncertain. Sequencing input: PBMCs. CDR3: CASSGQKVLNTEAFF. CDR3 DNA: TGTGCCAGCAGTGGGCAGAAAGTATTGAACACTGAAGCTTTCTTT.